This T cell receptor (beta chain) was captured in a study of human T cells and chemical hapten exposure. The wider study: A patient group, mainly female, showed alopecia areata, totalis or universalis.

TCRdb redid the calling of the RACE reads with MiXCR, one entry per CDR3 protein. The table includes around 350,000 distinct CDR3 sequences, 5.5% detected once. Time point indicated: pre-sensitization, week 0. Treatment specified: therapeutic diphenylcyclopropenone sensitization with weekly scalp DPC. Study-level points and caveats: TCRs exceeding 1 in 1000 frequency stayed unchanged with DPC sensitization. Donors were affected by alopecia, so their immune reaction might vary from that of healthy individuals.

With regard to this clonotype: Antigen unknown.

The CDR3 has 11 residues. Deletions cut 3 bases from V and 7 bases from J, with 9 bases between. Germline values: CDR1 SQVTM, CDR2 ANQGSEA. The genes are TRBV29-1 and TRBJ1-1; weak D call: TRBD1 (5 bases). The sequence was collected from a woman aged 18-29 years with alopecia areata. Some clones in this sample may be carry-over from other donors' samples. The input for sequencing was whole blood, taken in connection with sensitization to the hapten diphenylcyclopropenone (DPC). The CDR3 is CSVERQYEAFF. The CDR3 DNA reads TGCAGCGTTGAGCGACAGTATGAAGCTTTCTTT.